This T cell receptor beta chain appears in the sequencing data of a study of radiotherapy plus CTLA-4 blockade in lung cancer. Data came from immunoSEQ multiplex PCR; TCRdb stores just in-frame clones and leaves some out. The table includes about 120,000 clones, 70% to 90% detected once. CDR1 is SGHKS and CDR2 is YYEKEE in the germline V gene (reference sequence). The CDR3 length is 13 residues. J was trimmed by 15 bases and V by 4 bases; bases with no gene match: 11. The receptor comes from a human donor with non-small cell lung cancer that progressed on radiotherapy plus ipilimumab. The chain has TRBV5-5 and TRBJ2-3; 10 nucleotides agree with TRBD1. This material consisted of peripheral blood, taken from a patient treated with radiotherapy plus ipilimumab. The CDR3 coding sequence is TGTGCCAGCAGCGACCTAGGGGACAGGGGTATATATTTT. Its protein is CASSDLGDRGIYF.